This T cell receptor beta chain was documented in a study of T cells after posttransplantation cyclophosphamide (dated by TCRdb to 2016 to 2017). As for the study more broadly: The study tracked T cell repertoire reconstitution by TRB sequencing after myeloablative bone marrow transplantation using posttransplantation cyclophosphamide as GVHD prophylaxis. Samples from 30 to 35 PTCy-treated patients, along with samples from roughly 15 of their related bone marrow donors, underwent antigen receptor sequencing. Blood from all 35 or so PTCy patients who had 1-year posttransplant specimens underwent TRB sequencing. TRB sequencing was also done on up to about 3 additional blood samples from 2 to 5.2 years after transplant in 3 patients, and on pretransplant blood from several patients. Because TRA and TRB clonality correlated tightly in some 10 samples, the subsequent TCR analyses were limited to TRB only. Public TRB sequences were queried against a database of over 3,600 sequences associated with responses to pathogens, tumor antigens, self-antigens and alloantigens. What the research found in general, with its limitations: Across the 45 or so patients, TRB clonality was highly associated with recipient CMV seropositivity and CMV reactivation, and diversity with PTCy was similar to that in the CNI/methotrexate controls. At 1-2 months, donor-recipient similarity was low but rose over the first year, and the later blood repertoires were often dominated by donor CD8+ memory clones. The TRB repertoires of T cells infiltrating skin or the GI tract showed only limited overlap with the TRB repertoires found in blood.

On this clone itself: There is no known antigen for this receptor. Qualities for individual bases were not recorded, and no much larger clone is one base off.

A control cohort of about a dozen patients who had been given myeloablative marrow transplants with methotrexate plus a calcineurin inhibitor was sampled 1 year after transplant. Peripheral blood and bone marrow mononuclear cells were isolated by Ficoll-Hypaque density centrifugation and were cryopreserved. CDR1 and CDR2, per the germline V gene, are SGHRS and YFSETQ. V drops 2 bases and J drops 0 bases, leaving 13 bases in between. There are 16 amino acids in the CDR3, from cysteine to phenylalanine inclusive. Of the read, only the CDR3 DNA is kept; its 48 bases are in frame from base 1. Genomic DNA was used for TRB sequencing, which was performed with the immunoSEQ assay at survey resolution or with the hsTCRB kit. The authors' analysis ran thus. The immunoSEQ software handled initial read processing, and the LymphoSeq R package was used for repertoire analyses. Clonality was computed as 1 minus normalized Shannon entropy, and a Gini coefficient was also calculated for each TRB dataset. Phenotypes of unsorted samples were inferred by mapping TRB sequences from sorted subsets of the recipient or donor onto unsorted samples of the same recipient. TCRdb retrieved this table from immuneACCESS and kept in-frame rearrangements only. Not all clones are present; in checked studies, unresolved V genes account for under half, and no reason is known for the remainder. V, J and clone size reflect that table, while D and trimming were determined from the DNA. The sample contains tens of thousands of clones, more than 80% of them found a single time. Jointly, the top ten make up around 8.2% of the sample.

The input for sequencing was PBMCs, taken after an allogeneic stem cell transplant with a calcineurin inhibitor and methotrexate. The receptor comes from a female patient in her fifties or sixties who received an allogeneic stem cell transplant from an unrelated donor, was CMV-positive, and had chronic GVHD only. It is possible that, after a transplant, some T cells come from the graft donor. The rearranged segments are TRBV5-1 and TRBJ2-3, with a weak D call of TRBD2 (6 bases match). The CDR3 has the sequence CASSFWGEVSTDTQYF. The DNA sequence reads TGCGCCAGCAGCTTTTGGGGGGAAGTTAGCACAGATACGCAGTATTTT.